This paragraph covers one T cell receptor beta chain sequence. Its matching antigen is unknown. The data were produced by immunoSEQ multiplex PCR, yet TCRdb's version contains in-frame clones alone and is incomplete. Of around 99,000 clones detected, roughly nine tenths appear once; the ten largest clones hold about 5%. V lost 3 bases and J 6 bases, leaving 8 bases between the germline ends. Germline V lookup: CDR1 MDHEN, CDR2 SYDVKM. The CDR3 runs 12 residues. The sample belongs to a study of T cell responses to AZD1222 COVID-19 vaccine. Study observations and caveats: Mapped onto spike, vaccine-associated CD4 TCRs spanned it and were dominant at 160-218 and 743-854.

Sequenced here: peripheral blood, sampled on day 0 of AZD1222 vaccination. The J gene is TRBJ1-2, the V gene TRBV28; D not resolved. This clonotype originated in an adult in good health. CDR3 sequence reads: CASSFLGHGYTF. In DNA, the CDR3 is TGTGCCAGCAGTTTCCTTGGGCATGGCTACACCTTC.